Below are 31 T cell receptor beta chains sequenced from a single sample in a study of T cell responses to AZD1222 COVID-19 vaccine. Some clones are missing from TCRdb's copy, which holds only in-frame ones; the method was immunoSEQ multiplex PCR. The repertoire holds 84,000 or so clones, with around 91% as singletons. Material: peripheral blood, obtained on day 0 of MenACWY control vaccination. These receptors all come from an adult in good health.

CDR3 region: CASRQGATGYGYTF. CDR3 coding DNA: TGTGCCAGCCGACAGGGGGCGACGGGCTATGGCTACACCTTC. The genes are TRBV28 and TRBJ1-2, with 10 bases fitting TRBD1. J was trimmed by 4 bases and V by 8 bases; bases with no gene match: 7. This CDR3 is 14 amino acids long. Germline V gives CDR1 MDHEN, CDR2 SYDVKM.

This clone came up once. DNA for the CDR3: TGTGCCAGCAGCTTAGGAACGCGGGGAGAGGGAGCGCAGTTCTTC. Protein sequence: CASSLGTRGEGAQFF. The V call is TRBV11-3, the J call TRBJ2-1; perhaps TRBD2 as D (6 bases). The V gene lost 1 base and the J gene lost 12 bases, with 19 bases spanning the gap. Germline CDR1 is SGHNT and CDR2 is YENEEA. This CDR3 has 15 amino acids.

This sequence joins TRBV27 and TRBJ1-2; D is ambiguous. Trimming left V 3 bases short and J 2 bases short, with 7 bases between. This CDR3 is 13 amino acids long. CDR1 is MNHEY and CDR2 is SMNVEV in the germline V gene (reference sequence). The CDR3, as DNA: TGTGCCAGCAGTTTCTCACAGAACTATGGCTACACCTTC. The encoded protein is CASSFSQNYGYTF.

The genes are TRBV18 and TRBJ1-2; D is undetermined. Deletions cut 1 base from V and 6 bases from J, with 12 bases between. CDR3 length: 14 residues. The germline V gene has CDR1 KGHSH and CDR2 LQKENI. This CDR3 is CASSPLRGLDGYTF. The CDR3 DNA reads TGTGCCAGCTCACCACTCCGGGGTTTGGATGGCTACACCTTC.

The chain carries TRBV6-2 or TRBV6-3 and TRBJ1-1; D not resolved. The V end was cut by 0 bases, the J end by 4 bases, with 12 bases between. The germline V gene encodes CDR1 MNHEY and CDR2 SVGEGT. This CDR3 is 15 amino acids long. The CDR3 loop reads CASSYSGGVGTEAFF. The CDR3 region has the DNA TGTGCCAGCAGTTACTCGGGAGGCGTTGGCACTGAAGCTTTCTTT.

The J gene is TRBJ2-6, the V gene TRBV7-3; tentative D call: TRBD1 (6 bases). The CDR3 is 16 residues long. The germline CDR1 and CDR2 sequences are SGHTA and FQGTGA. With 0 bases removed from V and 2 bases from J, the gap between germline ends came to 8 bases. CDR3 DNA: TGTGCCAGCAGCTTAACGGGGGCGCCTGGGGCCAACGTCCTGACTTTC. Its protein is CASSLTGAPGANVLTF.

CDR3 nucleotides: TGCAGTAGCTTCCGGGGGACCCTTGGGGGCAATGAGCAGTTCTTC. This sequence encodes CSSFRGTLGGNEQFF. V usage is TRBV29-1 and J usage is TRBJ2-1, with D possibly being TRBD2 (6 bases). The CDR3 loop spans 15 amino acids. The germline gives CDR1 SQVTM, CDR2 ANQGSEA.

The chain couples TRBV7-6 to TRBJ2-7, with D perhaps TRBD1 (6 bases). Germline values: CDR1 SGHVS, CDR2 FNYEAQ. The CDR3 has 14 residues. V lost 2 bases to trimming and J lost 1 base, with 9 bases between them. Here the CDR3 reads CASSLTGTSYEQYF. Written as DNA, the CDR3 is TGTGCCAGCAGCTTAACAGGGACATCCTACGAGCAGTACTTC.

This clone was seen just once. CDR3 coding DNA: TGTGCCAGCAGCCCCGGACTAGCGGGAGTCCAGTTCTTC. Its protein product is CASSPGLAGVQFF. V is TRBV14 and J is TRBJ2-1, with 13 positions matching TRBD2. J gave up 13 bases and V 4 bases, and 4 bases lay outside the gene matches. Germline V gene sequence: CDR1 SGHDN, CDR2 FVKESK. CDR3 length equals 13 residues.

This chain's CDR3 is CASSLGGTGGHSPLHF. CDR3 in DNA: TGTGCCAGCAGCTTGGGGGGGACAGGGGGTCATTCACCCCTCCACTTT. The J gene is TRBJ1-6, the V gene TRBV5-4; 11 bases are shared with TRBD1. Germline V gene sequence: CDR1 SGHNT, CDR2 YYREEE (reference sequence). CDR3 length equals 16 residues. The trim removed 0 bases at V and 8 bases at J, leaving 4 bases unmatched.

V is TRBV18 and J is TRBJ2-2, with D tentatively TRBD1 (6 bases). Trimming left V 1 base short and J 4 bases short, with 13 bases between. CDR3 length: 16 residues. CDR1 is KGHSH, CDR2 LQKENI, per germline. The CDR3 bases are TGTGCCAGCTCACCACGTGGACAGACAATCACCGGGGAGCTGTTTTTT. It encodes CASSPRGQTITGELFF.

This chain joins TRBV6-6 and TRBJ2-4; D unresolved. With 8 bases removed from V and 0 bases from J, the gap between germline ends came to 11 bases. The CDR3 is made up of 14 amino acids. Per germline, CDR1 MNHNY and CDR2 SVGAGI (reference sequence). The CDR3 is CASSQDGAKNIQYF. CDR3 in DNA: TGTGCCAGCTCCCAGGACGGAGCCAAAAACATTCAGTACTTC.

This clone was seen a few times. In DNA, the CDR3 is TGTGCCAGCAGCTCCCTCGGGACAGGGGGTGAAAAACTGTTTTTT. This codes for CASSSLGTGGEKLFF. The chain couples TRBV5-5 to TRBJ1-4; 11 nucleotides agree with TRBD1. V was clipped by 3 bases and J by 7 bases; unmatched bases: 5. The CDR3 consists of 15 residues. Germline assignment: CDR1 SGHKS and CDR2 YYEKEE (reference sequence).

The chain has TRBV29-1 and TRBJ1-2; D remains ambiguous. The germline V and J ends were trimmed by 3 bases and 4 bases, with 12 bases remaining between them. Germline V gene sequence: CDR1 SQVTM, CDR2 ANQGSEA. The CDR3 spans 13 residues. CDR3 residues: CSVDRATSYGYTF. The CDR3 DNA is TGCAGCGTTGATCGTGCGACAAGCTATGGCTACACCTTC. Combining the CDR3 with reference TRBV29-1 and TRBJ1-2 gives the whole variable domain SAVISQKPSRDICQRGTSLTIQCQVDSQVTMMFWYRQQPGQSLTLIATANQGSEATYESGFVIDKFPISRPNLTFSTLTVSNMSPEDSSIYLCSVDRATSYGYTFGSGTRLTVV.

The genes are TRBV6-2 or TRBV6-3 and TRBJ2-1; D is possibly TRBD2 (5 bases). The CDR3 has 12 amino acids. Germline CDR1 reads MNHEY; CDR2 reads SVGEGT. V was clipped by 4 bases and J by 5 bases, with 6 bases between them. The CDR3: CASSWRDNEQFF. The CDR3 nucleotides read TGTGCCAGCAGTTGGCGGGACAATGAGCAGTTCTTC.

V gene TRBV19 combines with J gene TRBJ1-5; a possible D gene is TRBD1 (6 bases). Germline CDR1 LNHDA, CDR2 SQIVND (reference sequence). V gave up 9 bases and J gave up 3 bases, with 15 bases separating them. The CDR3 runs to 14 residues. The CDR3 loop reads CASRRAGDNQPQHF. CDR3 nucleotides: TGTGCCAGCAGAAGGGCAGGGGACAATCAGCCCCAGCATTTT.

V is TRBV24-1 and J is TRBJ2-5, with unresolved D. The germline CDR1 and CDR2 sequences are KGHDR and SFDVKD. This CDR3 has 12 residues. The V end was cut by 6 bases, the J end by 4 bases, with 8 bases between. Here the CDR3 DNA reads TGTGCCACCAGTTTGGGTGCAGAGACCCAGTACTTC. This encodes CATSLGAETQYF.

This chain joins TRBV5-1 and TRBJ2-5; 7 nucleotides line up with TRBD1. Trimming removed 4 bases from V and 1 base from J; junction bases left unmatched: 4. Germline values: CDR1 SGHRS, CDR2 YFSETQ. The CDR3 length is 14 residues. CDR3 bases: TGCGCCAGCAGCATGGGACAGCTCCAAGAGACCCAGTACTTC. Protein sequence: CASSMGQLQETQYF.

This clone was recorded once. The V call is TRBV28, the J call TRBJ1-5; possible D gene TRBD1, 5 bases. V was trimmed by 2 bases and J by 0 bases, leaving 26 bases between them. The germline V gene has CDR1 MDHEN and CDR2 SYDVKM. The length of the CDR3 is 21 residues. The CDR3 DNA reads TGTGCCAGCAGTTTAAGCCCTCCGGGGGACCGGGATAGTTATAGCAATCAGCCCCAGCATTTT. It translates to CASSLSPPGDRDSYSNQPQHF.

This chain connects TRBV6-2 or TRBV6-3 to TRBJ1-2; tentatively, D is TRBD1 (5 bases). Germline V gene lookup returns CDR1 MNHEY and CDR2 SVGEGT. V dropped 6 bases and J dropped 5 bases, with 13 bases sitting between them. The CDR3 runs 13 residues. CDR3 sequence (DNA): TGTGCCAGCAGCCCCTCCGGGGGGTATGGCTACACCTTC. Translating it yields CASSPSGGYGYTF.

CDR3 in amino acids: CASSMYRAGQETQYF. CDR3 sequence (DNA): TGTGCCAGCAGCATGTACAGGGCTGGTCAAGAGACCCAGTACTTC. The chain couples TRBV11-2 to TRBJ2-5, with D perhaps matching TRBD1 (6 bases). V was trimmed by 5 bases and J by 2 bases, leaving 15 bases between them. In germline, CDR1 is SGHAT, CDR2 FQNNGV. This CDR3 has 15 amino acids.

This sequence joins TRBV28 and TRBJ1-6; D possibly corresponds to TRBD1 (6 bases). CDR3 length equals 15 residues. Germline V gene sequence: CDR1 MDHEN, CDR2 SYDVKM. V was shortened by 7 bases and J by 6 bases, with 16 bases between the two germline ends. CDR3 sequence: CASTWGGQVNSPLHF. The CDR3 DNA reads TGTGCCAGCACTTGGGGGGGGCAGGTTAATTCACCCCTCCACTTT.

The gene calls are TRBV6-5 and TRBJ2-3, with 9 bases lining up with TRBD2. Germline CDR1 and CDR2: MNHEY and SVGAGI. The V segment lost 4 bases and the J segment 4 bases; nucleotides outside the gene matches: 6. The CDR3 has 15 residues. CDR3 DNA: TGTGCCAGCAGTTCCATAGCGGGGGTGGCAGATACGCAGTATTTT. Translation gives CASSSIAGVADTQYF.

For the CDR3, the DNA is TGTGCCACCAGCAGAGGTGGCCGGGGGCAGAGGGGGACCGGGGAGCTGTTTTTT. The encoded protein is CATSRGGRGQRGTGELFF. This chain joins TRBV15 and TRBJ2-2, with D possibly called TRBD1 or TRBD2 (6 bases each). The CDR3 sequence is 18 residues long. V was cut by 1 base and J by 5 bases, with 20 bases left in between. The germline CDR1 and CDR2 sequences are LNHNV and YYDKDF (reference sequence).

The gene calls are TRBV24-1 and TRBJ1-2, with D maybe TRBD1 (6 bases). The germline gives CDR1 KGHDR, CDR2 SFDVKD. The CDR3 sequence is 12 residues long. V was clipped by 1 base and J by 10 bases, with 9 bases between them. The CDR3 region is CATSDFGQYYTF. In DNA form, the CDR3 reads TGTGCCACCAGTGATTTCGGACAGTACTACACCTTC.

The chain uses TRBV9 and TRBJ2-5; D not resolved. Trimming took off 3 bases at V and 5 bases at J, with 11 bases between the two ends. The CDR3 totals 13 residues. CDR1 and CDR2 (germline): SGDLS, YYNGEE. CDR3 nucleotides: TGTGCCAGCAGCGGGGGTCTTGGGGAGACCCAGTACTTC. Translation: CASSGGLGETQYF.

The V call is TRBV6-5, the J call TRBJ2-1; possibly TRBD1 or TRBD2 for D (5 bases each). Trimming removed 0 bases from V and 8 bases from J, with 14 bases in between. This CDR3 is built from 15 residues. Looked up from germline, CDR1 is MNHEY and CDR2 is SVGAGI. Here the CDR3 DNA reads TGTGCCAGCAGTTACTCCTGGGGGATTCTGCATGAGCAGTTCTTC. Translated, it gives CASSYSWGILHEQFF.

The chain joins TRBV7-2 to TRBJ1-5; tentative D call: TRBD1 (5 bases). CDR1 and CDR2 from the germline V gene are SGHTA and FQGNSA. The CDR3 runs 15 residues. Trimming left V 3 bases short and J 4 bases short, with 13 bases between. The CDR3 protein is CASSFTRDYNQPQHF. CDR3 DNA: TGTGCCAGCAGCTTTACTCGGGACTATAATCAGCCCCAGCATTTT.

The chain recombines TRBV9 with TRBJ1-3, with D unclear. The CDR3 runs 14 residues. Trimming stripped 4 bases from V and 2 bases from J, with 10 bases between. Germline assignment: CDR1 SGDLS and CDR2 YYNGEE. In nucleotides, the CDR3 is TGTGCCAGCAGCCCCTTGGGGACTGGAAACACCATATATTTT. It specifies CASSPLGTGNTIYF.

The genes are TRBV7-9 and TRBJ2-3; 8 bases align to TRBD2. The ends lost 3 bases at V and 2 bases at J; junction bases unmatched: 13. CDR1 is SEHNR and CDR2 is FQNEAQ in the germline V gene (reference sequence). The CDR3 spans 18 residues. CDR3 amino acids: CASSFSGATVFPTDTQYF. CDR3 nucleotide sequence: TGTGCCAGCAGCTTTAGCGGGGCGACGGTATTTCCCACAGATACGCAGTATTTT.

This chain connects TRBV19 to TRBJ2-3; D is perhaps TRBD1 (7 bases). The CDR3 contains 15 residues. V lost 10 bases and J lost 0, with 17 bases in between. In germline, CDR1 is LNHDA, CDR2 SQIVND (reference sequence). The CDR3, as DNA: TGTGCCACCTCGCGGGACAGACCAAGCACAGATACGCAGTATTTT. It is translated as CATSRDRPSTDTQYF.